These 14 T cell receptor beta chains came from one sample sequenced in a study of T-cell memory formation after mild COVID-19. From the 5' RACE reads, TCRdb called clonotypes with MiXCR, one entry per CDR3 protein. The repertoire holds 200,000 or so distinct CDR3 sequences, 16% seen once, with roughly 1.9% in the top ten. Input material: PBMCs or a T cell subset sorted from them (not recorded which). The receptor set was obtained from an adult woman who had mild COVID-19 (a few samples of this study predate the infection). Cell type and time point are not known.

A remark on this clonotype: The junction shows a germline mismatch at one end, possibly a read error. The chain links TRBV12-3 or TRBV12-4 to TRBJ2-7; 8 positions agree with TRBD1. The CDR3 runs to 13 residues. The CDR3 reads CASSPDDRGPLHF. CDR3 nucleotide sequence: TGTGCCAGCAGTCCCGACGACAGGGGACCCCTCCACTTC.

The chain combines TRBV12-3 or TRBV12-4 with TRBJ2-7; tentatively, D is TRBD1 (5 bases). This CDR3 region has 14 residues. The V end lost 6 bases, the J end lost 0 bases, and 12 bases lay between the germline ends. The CDR3 nucleotides read TGTGCCAGCAGCCAGGGCTTCCTCTCCTACGAGCAGTACTTC. Translation: CASSQGFLSYEQYF.

This clonotype has just a few counts. This rearrangement joins TRBV30 to TRBJ2-2; D may be TRBD2 (5 bases). The CDR3 has 16 amino acids. Looked up from germline, CDR1 is GTSNPN and CDR2 is SVGIG (reference sequence). V dropped 3 bases and J dropped 5 bases, with 19 bases sitting between them. The CDR3 protein is CAWSQRELMRTGELFF. The CDR3 bases are TGTGCCTGGAGCCAACGGGAACTTATGAGAACCGGGGAGCTGTTTTTT.

This chain links TRBV7-9 with TRBJ1-3, with 9 bases identical to TRBD1. The junction had 14 bases not matched to a gene; V was cut back by 2 bases and J by 3 bases. The CDR3 extends over 19 amino acids. The germline V gene encodes CDR1 SEHNR and CDR2 FQNEAQ (reference sequence). CDR3 in amino acids: CASSLFWDRDKVRGNTIYF. The CDR3, as DNA: TGTGCCAGCAGCTTATTTTGGGACAGGGATAAGGTTCGTGGAAACACCATATATTTT.

The genes are TRBV5-1 and TRBJ1-1; D remains ambiguous. The germline V and J ends were trimmed by 0 bases and 1 base, with 10 bases remaining between them. Looked up from germline, CDR1 is SGHRS and CDR2 is YFSETQ. The CDR3 contains 15 residues. In DNA, the CDR3 is TGCGCCAGCAGCTTGGCACCGGGTGGGAACACTGAAGCTTTCTTT. Translating it yields CASSLAPGGNTEAFF. The complete variable domain, with remaining parts taken from reference TRBV5-1 and TRBJ1-1, reads KAGVTQTPRYLIKTRGQQVTLSCSPISGHRSVSWYQQTPGQGLQFLFEYFSETQRNKGNFPGRFSGRQFSNSRSEMNVSTLELGDSALYLCASSLAPGGNTEAFFGQGTRLTVV.

The chain is built from TRBV29-1 and TRBJ1-1; weak D call: TRBD1 (5 bases). V dropped 7 bases and J dropped 0 bases, with 12 bases sitting between them. This CDR3 is built from 13 residues. From germline, CDR1 is SQVTM and CDR2 ANQGSEA. CDR3 sequence: CSGAGRMNTEAFF. Written as DNA, the CDR3 is TGCAGCGGAGCGGGACGGATGAACACTGAAGCTTTCTTT.

This clonotype has only a few counts. The chain links TRBV7-9 to TRBJ2-5; perhaps D is TRBD1 or TRBD2 (5 bases each). Germline lookup yields CDR1 SEHNR and CDR2 FQNEAQ (reference sequence). The ends were cut back, 7 bases at V and 2 bases at J, with 14 bases in the middle. This CDR3 region has 14 residues. The CDR3 bases are TGTGCCAGCACCTATCGGGGCGGGCAAGAGACCCAGTACTTC. Translation: CASTYRGGQETQYF.

V gene TRBV10-3 combines with J gene TRBJ1-1, with D hard to call. CDR3 length: 14 residues. Germline V gene sequence: CDR1 ENHRY, CDR2 SYGVKD. Trimming took 6 bases from V and 4 from J, leaving 15 bases between them. The CDR3 nucleotides are TGTGCCATCAGCCGGATGGAGGGAATCACTGAAGCTTTCTTT. Protein sequence: CAISRMEGITEAFF.

J is TRBJ2-3 and V is TRBV9; tentatively, D is TRBD2 (7 bases). This CDR3 has 17 amino acids. The V gene's germline CDR1 is SGDLS and CDR2 YYNGEE. Trimming pared 4 bases from V and 5 bases from J, leaving 23 bases between. The CDR3 DNA is TGTGCCAGCAGCCCGAGGAGGGGCACGGGGGGCAGAGATACGCAGTATTTT. Protein: CASSPRRGTGGRDTQYF.

This clonotype was found a few times. The J gene is TRBJ1-4, the V gene TRBV10-3; D is undetermined. This CDR3 contains 13 residues. The V end lost 4 bases, the J end lost 7 bases, and 10 bases lay between the germline ends. The germline CDR1 and CDR2 sequences are ENHRY and SYGVKD. The CDR3 nucleotides are TGTGCCATCAGTGCTATTCCGAGTGAAAAACTGTTTTTT. Amino acid sequence: CAISAIPSEKLFF.

This clonotype occurred a few times. J is TRBJ2-7 and V is TRBV7-9; D unclear. Per the germline V gene, CDR1 is SEHNR and CDR2 is FQNEAQ (reference sequence). The CDR3 runs 12 residues. The ends were cut back, 1 base at V and 2 bases at J, with 3 bases in the middle. The CDR3 sequence is CASSLVPYEQYF. The CDR3 DNA reads TGTGCCAGCAGCTTAGTTCCCTACGAGCAGTACTTC.

This clonotype has only a few counts. The chain couples TRBV10-3 to TRBJ2-2; 10 bases line up with TRBD2. Per germline, CDR1 ENHRY and CDR2 SYGVKD. The CDR3 has 16 amino acids. The trim removed 4 bases at V and 4 bases at J, leaving 6 bases unmatched. The CDR3 DNA reads as TGTGCCATCAGTGTTTCTAGCGGGGGACCCACCGGGGAGCTGTTTTTT. Residues: CAISVSSGGPTGELFF.

V is TRBV2 and J is TRBJ2-5, with 11 bases matching TRBD2. CDR1 and CDR2 (germline): SNHLY, FYNNEI. CDR3 length equals 15 residues. Trimming cost V 4 bases and J 3 bases; bases outside gene matches: 4. As DNA, the CDR3 is TGTGCCAGCAGTGCTCGACTAGCGGGAAAAGAGACCCAGTACTTC. Protein sequence: CASSARLAGKETQYF.

This clonotype was observed many times. The J gene is TRBJ1-4, the V gene TRBV30, with D possibly TRBD1 on 5 matching bases. The ends were cut back, 5 bases at V and 7 bases at J, with 20 bases in the middle. The CDR3 consists of 15 residues. Germline CDR1 is GTSNPN and CDR2 is SVGIG (reference sequence). CDR3 sequence: CAWVPPARGGEKLFF. The CDR3 bases are TGTGCCTGGGTCCCCCCGGCACGTGGGGGTGAAAAACTGTTTTTT.